These 20 T cell receptor beta chains were all obtained from the same sample, sequenced in a study of blood T cell repertoires in COVID-19. Sequencing used immunoSEQ multiplex PCR; TCRdb keeps in-frame clones, though not all of them. The sample has around 99,000 clones; approximately 88% are singletons. The sequenced material came from peripheral blood. The receptor set was obtained from a man aged 35-49 years with active or convalescent COVID-19.

The chain employs TRBV13 and TRBJ2-5, with 7 bases that match TRBD1. Germline values: CDR1 PRHDT, CDR2 FYEKMQ (reference sequence). The CDR3 has 15 amino acids. Trimming removed 5 bases from V and 0 bases from J; junction bases left unmatched: 6. The DNA of the CDR3 is TGTGCCAGCAGCCTCACGGACAGGTACCAAGAGACCCAGTACTTC. Translated: CASSLTDRYQETQYF.

This clone was detected only once. One junction end disagrees with the germline gene, perhaps due to a read error. This chain links TRBV29-1 with TRBJ1-1; 9 bases match TRBD1. Germline V gives CDR1 SQVTM, CDR2 ANQGSEA. The CDR3 runs to 9 residues. The CDR3 sequence is CSVELTGGF. The CDR3 coding sequence is TGCAGCGTTGAACTGACAGGGGGTTTT.

This clone was counted a single time. The genes are TRBV11-2 and TRBJ2-7; D not resolved. CDR1 and CDR2 (germline): SGHAT, FQNNGV. The CDR3 loop spans 12 amino acids. V was cut by 5 bases and J by 6 bases, with 11 bases left in between. CDR3 bases: TGTGCCAGCAGCCCCTTCCCCCTCGAGCAGTACTTC. This translates into CASSPFPLEQYF.

The chain combines TRBV4-1 with TRBJ1-2; TRBD1 is a possible D gene (5 bases). V was pared by 1 base and J by 6 bases, with 15 bases between. This CDR3 is built from 15 residues. Germline V gives CDR1 MGHRA, CDR2 YSYEKL. CDR3 in amino acids: CASSQVWGGMDGYTF. CDR3 DNA sequence: TGCGCCAGCAGCCAAGTTTGGGGGGGTATGGATGGCTACACCTTC.

The chain's CDR3 is CSAREQGYTF. Written as DNA, the CDR3 is TGCAGTGCTAGAGAACAAGGCTACACCTTC. The chain combines TRBV20-1 with TRBJ1-2; D remains ambiguous. Per germline, CDR1 DFQATT and CDR2 SNEGSKA (reference sequence). There are 10 residues in the CDR3. V lost 0 bases and J 8 bases, leaving 4 bases between the germline ends.

J is TRBJ2-7 and V is TRBV10-3; possibly TRBD1 for D (5 bases). CDR3 length: 12 residues. Trimming took off 6 bases at V and 1 base at J, with 7 bases between the two ends. Germline CDR1 is ENHRY and CDR2 is SYGVKD. DNA for the CDR3: TGTGCCATCAGCCAGGGATCCTACGAGCAGTACTTC. This sequence encodes CAISQGSYEQYF.

The chain employs TRBV25-1 and TRBJ1-1; the D is unclear. V dropped 3 bases and J dropped 1 base, with 9 bases sitting between them. This CDR3 region has 14 residues. Germline assignment: CDR1 MGHDK and CDR2 SYGVNS. The DNA of the CDR3 is TGTGCCAGCAGTGAGCGTGATGGGAACACTGAAGCTTTCTTT. The encoded protein is CASSERDGNTEAFF.

V usage is TRBV27 and J usage is TRBJ2-2, with D perhaps matching TRBD1 (7 bases). Germline CDR1 reads MNHEY; CDR2 reads SMNVEV (reference sequence). The CDR3 length is 12 residues. Trimming stripped 6 bases from V and 7 bases from J, with 9 bases between. CDR3 coding DNA: TGTGCCAGCAGCCAGGGGGGCGGGGAGCTGTTTTTT. It specifies CASSQGGGELFF.

V and J are TRBV14 and TRBJ2-2; D possibly corresponds to TRBD2 (5 bases). Germline V gene sequence: CDR1 SGHDN, CDR2 FVKESK. Trimming left V 10 bases short and J 6 bases short, with 12 bases between. CDR3 length: 12 amino acids. CDR3 amino acids: CATSLSAGELFF. The CDR3 DNA is TGTGCCACAAGCCTTAGCGCCGGGGAGCTGTTTTTT.

The rearrangement links TRBV7-2 to TRBJ2-7; D gene unclear. V gave up 1 base and J gave up 3 bases, with 10 bases separating them. From germline, CDR1 is SGHTA and CDR2 FQGNSA. The CDR3 sequence is 14 residues long. CDR3 DNA sequence: TGTGCCAGCAGCTTAGTTTCAAGCGTCTACGAGCAGTACTTC. Encoded protein: CASSLVSSVYEQYF.

The chain employs TRBV28 and TRBJ2-1, with D possibly being TRBD2 (7 bases). This CDR3 region has 15 residues. Germline V gene sequence: CDR1 MDHEN, CDR2 SYDVKM. V was shortened by 1 base and J by 10 bases, with 17 bases between the two germline ends. The CDR3 spells CASSLFGGALREQFF. CDR3 nucleotide sequence: TGTGCCAGCAGTTTATTTGGGGGGGCTTTGAGGGAGCAGTTCTTC. The full variable domain, in which reference TRBV28 and TRBJ2-1 provide the parts outside the CDR3, is DVKVTQSSRYLVKRTGEKVFLECVQDMDHENMFWYRQDPGLGLRLIYFSYDVKMKEKGDIPEGYSVSREKKERFSLILESASTNQTSMYLCASSLFGGALREQFFGPGTRLTVL.

The V call is TRBV27, the J call TRBJ2-7; 8 bases map to TRBD2. CDR3 length equals 14 residues. Trimming at V came to 7 bases and at J to 4 bases, leaving 9 bases not matched to a gene. Germline-derived CDR1 and CDR2 are MNHEY and SMNVEV (reference sequence). The CDR3 nucleotides are TGTGCCAGCAAGGTGTCCAGCGGGAGTTACGAGCAGTACTTC. It translates to CASKVSSGSYEQYF.

The rearrangement joins TRBV7-6 to TRBJ2-5; D possibly corresponds to TRBD1 (6 bases). The CDR3 contains 15 residues. Trimming took off 5 bases at V and 0 bases at J, with 13 bases between the two ends. CDR1 is SGHVS and CDR2 is FNYEAQ in the germline V gene. The CDR3 sequence: CASSPGGQNQETQYF. In DNA, the CDR3 is TGTGCCAGCAGCCCAGGCGGACAGAACCAAGAGACCCAGTACTTC.

The chain uses TRBV5-1 and TRBJ2-7; 8 nucleotides match TRBD1. Germline values: CDR1 SGHRS, CDR2 YFSETQ. The J segment lost 5 bases and the V segment lost 0 bases, leaving 7 bases of the junction unmatched. The CDR3 loop spans 15 amino acids. The CDR3 sequence is CASSLGQGAGHEQYF. Here the CDR3 DNA reads TGCGCCAGCAGCTTGGGGCAGGGGGCAGGGCACGAGCAGTACTTC.

The V call is TRBV28, the J call TRBJ1-3; a weak D match, TRBD1 (5 bases). Per germline, CDR1 MDHEN and CDR2 SYDVKM. V lost 6 bases and J 0 bases, leaving 9 bases between the germline ends. This CDR3 comprises 14 residues. CDR3: CASRGGNSGNTIYF. CDR3 nucleotides: TGTGCCAGCAGGGGGGGGAACTCTGGAAACACCATATATTTT.

The chain employs TRBV6-6 and TRBJ2-7; TRBD2 aligns across 7 bases. V was pared by 8 bases and J by 9 bases, with 7 bases of the junction left unmatched. The germline V gene encodes CDR1 MNHNY and CDR2 SVGAGI (reference sequence). This CDR3 is 11 amino acids long. The CDR3 spells CASQAGLLQYF. CDR3 DNA sequence: TGTGCCAGCCAAGCGGGGCTTTTGCAGTACTTC.

This chain uses TRBV27 with TRBJ2-7, with 10 nucleotides matching TRBD2. The CDR3 spans 16 residues. The V segment lost 3 bases and the J segment 2 bases; nucleotides outside the gene matches: 7. Germline V gives CDR1 MNHEY, CDR2 SMNVEV (reference sequence). The chain's CDR3 is CASSFGLTSGAYEQYF. The CDR3 DNA follows: TGTGCCAGCAGTTTTGGACTTACTAGCGGGGCCTACGAGCAGTACTTC.

The CDR3 is CASSITGTGTQETQYF. The CDR3 DNA sequence: TGTGCCAGTAGCATAACCGGGACAGGCACGCAAGAGACCCAGTACTTC. The chain carries TRBV19 and TRBJ2-5, with 8 bases aligning to TRBD1. The junction had 11 bases not matched to a gene; V was cut back by 6 bases and J by 2 bases. The germline CDR1 and CDR2 sequences are LNHDA and SQIVND (reference sequence). The CDR3 sequence is 16 residues long.

This rearrangement joins TRBV9 to TRBJ2-2; a weak D match, TRBD2 (6 bases). V lost 4 bases, J lost 3 bases, and 22 bases lay in between. This CDR3 has 18 amino acids. Germline V lookup: CDR1 SGDLS, CDR2 YYNGEE. CDR3 in amino acids: CASSSNRGDREDTGELFF. The CDR3, as DNA: TGTGCCAGCAGCTCCAATCGCGGGGACCGCGAGGACACCGGGGAGCTGTTTTTT.

The rearrangement links TRBV6-5 to TRBJ1-2, with TRBD1 matching 8 bases. The length of the CDR3 is 13 residues. Looked up from germline, CDR1 is MNHEY and CDR2 is SVGAGI. The V segment lost 7 bases and the J segment 4 bases; nucleotides outside the gene matches: 5. The CDR3 bases are TGTGCCAGCACTAACCAGGGGGCCTATGGCTACACCTTC. This codes for CASTNQGAYGYTF.